This is a list of T cell receptor beta chains from one sample in a study of T cells in localized non-small cell lung cancer. This table comes from immunoSEQ multiplex PCR, and its TCRdb copy is limited to in-frame clones, with some not included. The data contain 9,500 to 14,000 clones, less than 35% of them singletons. Sequences were derived from lung tumor tissue, sampled before any cancer treatment. These receptors all stem from a man aged 35 to 70 with stage I lung adenocarcinoma. Each CDR3 is given with its conserved first and last residue. The D gene is left open where the match is weak. Clone size is given for some rows only: seen once, a few or many times, or a class if the clone is expanded.

CDR3 DNA,CDR3 protein,clone size,J gene,D gene,V gene
TGTGCCAGCAGAGGACTAGCAGGCACCGGGGAGCTGTTTTTT,CASRGLAGTGELFF,few,TRBJ2-2,TRBD2,TRBV9
TGTGCCAGCAGCTTAAGGCAGGGGGCGCGACATACGCAGTATTTT,CASSLRQGARHTQYF,NA,TRBJ2-3,TRBD1,TRBV11-3
TGTGCCTGGATGAGGGCAGGGGCCGGGGTTGAGTCCTACAATGAGCAGTTCTTC,CAWMRAGAGVESYNEQFF,NA,TRBJ2-1,NA,TRBV30
TGTGCCAGCAGCGTAGGTAACAGGGGCTACGAGCAGTACTTC,CASSVGNRGYEQYF,NA,TRBJ2-7,TRBD1,TRBV9
TGTGCCAGTAGTATCGTCGGGACATACAAGAACACTGAAGCTTTCTTT,CASSIVGTYKNTEAFF,NA,TRBJ1-1,NA,TRBV19
TGTGCCAGCAGCTTTGGGTGGAACACTGAAGCTTTCTTT,CASSFGWNTEAFF,few,TRBJ1-1,NA,TRBV7-4
TGTGCCAGCAGCCGGTCGGGGTCTCAAGAGACCCAGTACTTC,CASSRSGSQETQYF,few,TRBJ2-5,NA,TRBV11-3
TGCGCCAGCAGCTTTAGGGGCGGCGGGTCTGAAGCTTTCTTT,CASSFRGGGSEAFF,medium-sized,TRBJ1-1,NA,TRBV5-1
TGTGCCAGCAGCGCCAGTATCCTAGCGGGGGGCCTCACAGATACGCAGTATTTT,CASSASILAGGLTDTQYF,few,TRBJ2-3,TRBD2,TRBV11-3
TGTGCCAGCAGCTTGTTGCACAGGGATAATGATGGCTACACCTTC,CASSLLHRDNDGYTF,medium-sized,TRBJ1-2,NA,TRBV11-3
TGTGCCAGCAACAGAAGACAGGGGGCCTCTGGGGCCAACGTCCTGACTTTC,CASNRRQGASGANVLTF,NA,TRBJ2-6,TRBD1,TRBV6-8
TGCGCCAGCACAGAACCGGGGGCAAACACCGGGGAGCTGTTTTTT,CASTEPGANTGELFF,NA,TRBJ2-2,NA,TRBV5-1
TGCGCCAGCAGCCGTCGGATCTCAAACTCCAACACTGAAGCTTTCTTT,CASSRRISNSNTEAFF,NA,TRBJ1-1,NA,TRBV5-1
TGTGCCAGCAGCCCTACAGTGAACACTGAAGCTTTCTTT,CASSPTVNTEAFF,many,TRBJ1-1,NA,TRBV7-8
TGCGCCAGCAGTAACAATGGGGACACCTACGAGCAGTACTTC,CASSNNGDTYEQYF,NA,TRBJ2-7,NA,TRBV5-1
TGTGCCAGCTCACTACGACAGGGGGCTAACTATGGCTACACCTTC,CASSLRQGANYGYTF,NA,TRBJ1-2,TRBD1,TRBV18
TGTGCCAGTAGTATAGGTCTTGGGGGAGAGCAGTACTTC,CASSIGLGGEQYF,NA,TRBJ2-7,NA,TRBV19
TGTGCCAGCACCCGGACGGGCCCAGGGGCCCAGTACTTC,CASTRTGPGAQYF,few,TRBJ2-5,NA,TRBV6-8
TGCGCCAGCAGCTTGGAGGGCGGCGTAAATCAGCCCCAGCATTTT,CASSLEGGVNQPQHF,NA,TRBJ1-5,NA,TRBV5-1
TGTGCCAGTAGTTTGCTCCGGACAGGGGTTAACTATGGCTACACCTTC,CASSLLRTGVNYGYTF,NA,TRBJ1-2,TRBD1,TRBV19
TGTGCCAGCAGCTCAACCCTCAGCAACAATGAGCAGTTCTTC,CASSSTLSNNEQFF,few,TRBJ2-1,NA,TRBV11-3
TGCGCCAGCAGCCTACCGACAGGGGGAGGCGAAAAACTGTTTTTT,CASSLPTGGGEKLFF,NA,TRBJ1-4,TRBD1,TRBV5-1
TGCAGCGTTGGACAAATCTCTGGGGCCAACGTCCTGACTTTC,CSVGQISGANVLTF,NA,TRBJ2-6,NA,TRBV29-1
TGCGCCAGCAGCCCCCGGGACAGGTATAATTCACCCCTCCACTTT,CASSPRDRYNSPLHF,NA,TRBJ1-6,TRBD1,TRBV5-1
TGTGCCAGCAGTCCACAGGGTCGCACCGGGGAGCTGTTTTTT,CASSPQGRTGELFF,medium-sized,TRBJ2-2,NA,TRBV9
TGTGCCACCAGCAGAGAAAAGGGGACTGGAAACACCATATATTTT,CATSREKGTGNTIYF,NA,TRBJ1-3,NA,TRBV15
TGCGCCAGCAGCTTGAATTTCGACAGAGTCATGAACACTGAAGCTTTCTTT,CASSLNFDRVMNTEAFF,NA,TRBJ1-1,NA,TRBV5-1
TGTGCCAGCTCACCTTCAGCAGGGCCCAATGAAAAACTGTTTTTT,CASSPSAGPNEKLFF,few,TRBJ1-4,NA,TRBV18